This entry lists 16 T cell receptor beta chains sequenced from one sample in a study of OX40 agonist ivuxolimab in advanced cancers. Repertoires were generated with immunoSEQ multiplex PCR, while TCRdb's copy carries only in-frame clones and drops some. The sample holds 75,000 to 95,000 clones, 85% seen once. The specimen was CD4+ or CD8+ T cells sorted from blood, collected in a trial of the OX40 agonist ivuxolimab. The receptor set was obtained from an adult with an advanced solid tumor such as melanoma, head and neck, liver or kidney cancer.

CDR3 loop: CASEVQRGNQPQHF. The CDR3 DNA reads TGTGCCAGCGAGGTTCAGAGGGGCAATCAGCCCCAGCATTTT. The chain combines TRBV6-6 with TRBJ1-5; unclear D gene. Germline V gene lookup returns CDR1 MNHNY and CDR2 SVGAGI (reference sequence). There are 14 residues in the CDR3. Trimming removed 8 bases from V and 2 bases from J, with 13 bases in between.

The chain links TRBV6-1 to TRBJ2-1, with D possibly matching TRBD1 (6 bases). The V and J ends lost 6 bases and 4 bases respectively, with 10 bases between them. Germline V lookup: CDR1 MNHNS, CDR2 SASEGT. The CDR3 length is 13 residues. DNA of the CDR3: TGTGCCAGCAGCCGAGGGGGTTACAATGAGCAGTTCTTC. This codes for CASSRGGYNEQFF.

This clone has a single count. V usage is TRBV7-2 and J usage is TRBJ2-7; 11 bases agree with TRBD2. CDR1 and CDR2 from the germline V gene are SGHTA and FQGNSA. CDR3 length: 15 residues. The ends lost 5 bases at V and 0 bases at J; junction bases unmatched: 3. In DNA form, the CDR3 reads TGTGCCAGCAGCAAAGGACTAGCGGGCTCCTACGAGCAGTACGTC. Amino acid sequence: CASSKGLAGSYEQYV.

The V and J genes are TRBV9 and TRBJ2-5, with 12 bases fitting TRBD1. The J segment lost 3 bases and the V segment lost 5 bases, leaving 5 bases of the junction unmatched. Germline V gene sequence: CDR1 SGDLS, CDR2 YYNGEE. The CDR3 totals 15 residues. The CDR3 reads CASSPGTGGEETQYF. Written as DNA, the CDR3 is TGTGCCAGCAGTCCCGGGACAGGGGGCGAAGAGACCCAGTACTTC.

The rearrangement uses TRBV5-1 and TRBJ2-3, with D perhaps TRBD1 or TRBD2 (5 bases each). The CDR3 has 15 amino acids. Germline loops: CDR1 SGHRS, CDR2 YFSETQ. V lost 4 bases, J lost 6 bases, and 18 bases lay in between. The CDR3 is CASSPGRLDRDTQYF. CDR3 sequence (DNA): TGCGCCAGCAGCCCGGGACGGCTTGATAGGGATACGCAGTATTTT.

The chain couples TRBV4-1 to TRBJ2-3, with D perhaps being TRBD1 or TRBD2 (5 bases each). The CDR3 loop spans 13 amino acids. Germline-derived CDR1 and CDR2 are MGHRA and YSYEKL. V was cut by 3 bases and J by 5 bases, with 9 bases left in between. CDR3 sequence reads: CASSHMGEDTQYF. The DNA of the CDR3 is TGCGCCAGCAGCCATATGGGGGAAGATACGCAGTATTTT.

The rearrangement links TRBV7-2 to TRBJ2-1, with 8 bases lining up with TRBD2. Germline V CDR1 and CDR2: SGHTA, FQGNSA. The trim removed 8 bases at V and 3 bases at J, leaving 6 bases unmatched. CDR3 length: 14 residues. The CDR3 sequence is CASAGGGIYNEQFF. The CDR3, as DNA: TGTGCCAGCGCGGGCGGGGGGATCTACAATGAGCAGTTCTTC.

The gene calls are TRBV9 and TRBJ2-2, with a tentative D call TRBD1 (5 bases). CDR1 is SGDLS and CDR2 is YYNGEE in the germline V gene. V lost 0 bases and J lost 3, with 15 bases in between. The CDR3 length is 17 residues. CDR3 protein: CASSVGAGLADTGELFF. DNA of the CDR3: TGTGCCAGCAGCGTAGGGGCAGGGCTGGCTGACACCGGGGAGCTGTTTTTT.

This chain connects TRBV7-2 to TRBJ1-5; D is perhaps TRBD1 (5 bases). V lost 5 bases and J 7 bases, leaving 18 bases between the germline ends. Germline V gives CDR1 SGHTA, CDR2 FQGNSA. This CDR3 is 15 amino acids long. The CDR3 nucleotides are TGTGCCAGCAGCCCATGGGGGGGGTATGTGCAGCCCCAGCATTTT. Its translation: CASSPWGGYVQPQHF.

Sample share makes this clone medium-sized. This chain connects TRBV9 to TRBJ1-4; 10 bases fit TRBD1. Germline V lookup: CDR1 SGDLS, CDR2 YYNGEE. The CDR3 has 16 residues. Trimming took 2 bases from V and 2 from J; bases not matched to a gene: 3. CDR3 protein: CASSVQTGGTNEKLFF. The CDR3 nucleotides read TGTGCCAGCAGCGTTCAGACAGGGGGCACTAATGAAAAACTGTTTTTT.

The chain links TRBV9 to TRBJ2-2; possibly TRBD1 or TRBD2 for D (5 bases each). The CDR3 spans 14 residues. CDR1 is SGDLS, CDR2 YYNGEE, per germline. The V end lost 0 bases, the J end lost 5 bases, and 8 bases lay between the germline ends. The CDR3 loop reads CASSVVGGTGELFF. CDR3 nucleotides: TGTGCCAGCAGCGTAGTTGGGGGAACCGGGGAGCTGTTTTTT.

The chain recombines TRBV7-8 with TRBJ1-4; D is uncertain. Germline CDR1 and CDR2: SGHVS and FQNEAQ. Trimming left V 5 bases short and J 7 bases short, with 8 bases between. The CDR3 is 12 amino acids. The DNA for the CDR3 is TGTGCCAGCAGCACCTCCTTTGAAAAACTGTTTTTT. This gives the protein CASSTSFEKLFF.

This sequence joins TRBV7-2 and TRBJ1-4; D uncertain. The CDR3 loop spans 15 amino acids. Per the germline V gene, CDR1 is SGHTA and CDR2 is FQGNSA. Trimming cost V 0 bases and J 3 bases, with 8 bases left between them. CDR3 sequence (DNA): TGTGCCAGCAGCTTAGCATCCGGTTCTAATGAAAAACTGTTTTTT. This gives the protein CASSLASGSNEKLFF.

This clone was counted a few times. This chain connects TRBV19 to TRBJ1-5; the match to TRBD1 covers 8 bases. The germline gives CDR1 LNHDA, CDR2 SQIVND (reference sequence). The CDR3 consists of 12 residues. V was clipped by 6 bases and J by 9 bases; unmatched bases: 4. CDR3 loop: CASRTGDSPQHF. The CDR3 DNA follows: TGTGCCAGTAGGACAGGGGATTCGCCCCAGCATTTT.

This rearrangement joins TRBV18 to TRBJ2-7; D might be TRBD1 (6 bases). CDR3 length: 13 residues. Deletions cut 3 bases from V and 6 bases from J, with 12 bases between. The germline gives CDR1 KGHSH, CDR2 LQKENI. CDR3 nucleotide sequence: TGTGCCAGCTCACCCCAGGGGCTCGGCGAGCAGTACTTC. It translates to CASSPQGLGEQYF.

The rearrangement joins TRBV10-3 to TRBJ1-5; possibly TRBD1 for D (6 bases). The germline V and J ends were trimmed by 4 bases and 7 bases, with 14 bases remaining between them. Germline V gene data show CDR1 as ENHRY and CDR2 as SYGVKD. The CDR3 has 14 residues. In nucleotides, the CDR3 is TGTGCCATCAGTGCGGGGGGCCGGGGGCAGCCCCAGCATTTT. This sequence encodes CAISAGGRGQPQHF.